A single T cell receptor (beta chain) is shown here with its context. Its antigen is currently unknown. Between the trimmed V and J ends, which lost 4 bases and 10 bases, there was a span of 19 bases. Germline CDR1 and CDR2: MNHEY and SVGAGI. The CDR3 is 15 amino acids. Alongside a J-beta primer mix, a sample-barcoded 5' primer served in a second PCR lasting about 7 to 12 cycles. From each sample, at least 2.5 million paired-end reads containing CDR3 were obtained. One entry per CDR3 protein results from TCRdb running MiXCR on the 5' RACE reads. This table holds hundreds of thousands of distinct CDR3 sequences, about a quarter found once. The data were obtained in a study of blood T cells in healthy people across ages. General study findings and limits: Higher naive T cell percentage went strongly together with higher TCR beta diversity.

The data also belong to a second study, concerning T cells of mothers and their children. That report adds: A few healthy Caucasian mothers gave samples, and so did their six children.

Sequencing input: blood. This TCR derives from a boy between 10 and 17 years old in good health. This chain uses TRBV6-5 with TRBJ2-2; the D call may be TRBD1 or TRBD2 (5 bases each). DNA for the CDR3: TGTGCCAGCAGTTGGACCCTGGGACCTTTCGAGGAGCTGTTTTTT. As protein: CASSWTLGPFEELFF.